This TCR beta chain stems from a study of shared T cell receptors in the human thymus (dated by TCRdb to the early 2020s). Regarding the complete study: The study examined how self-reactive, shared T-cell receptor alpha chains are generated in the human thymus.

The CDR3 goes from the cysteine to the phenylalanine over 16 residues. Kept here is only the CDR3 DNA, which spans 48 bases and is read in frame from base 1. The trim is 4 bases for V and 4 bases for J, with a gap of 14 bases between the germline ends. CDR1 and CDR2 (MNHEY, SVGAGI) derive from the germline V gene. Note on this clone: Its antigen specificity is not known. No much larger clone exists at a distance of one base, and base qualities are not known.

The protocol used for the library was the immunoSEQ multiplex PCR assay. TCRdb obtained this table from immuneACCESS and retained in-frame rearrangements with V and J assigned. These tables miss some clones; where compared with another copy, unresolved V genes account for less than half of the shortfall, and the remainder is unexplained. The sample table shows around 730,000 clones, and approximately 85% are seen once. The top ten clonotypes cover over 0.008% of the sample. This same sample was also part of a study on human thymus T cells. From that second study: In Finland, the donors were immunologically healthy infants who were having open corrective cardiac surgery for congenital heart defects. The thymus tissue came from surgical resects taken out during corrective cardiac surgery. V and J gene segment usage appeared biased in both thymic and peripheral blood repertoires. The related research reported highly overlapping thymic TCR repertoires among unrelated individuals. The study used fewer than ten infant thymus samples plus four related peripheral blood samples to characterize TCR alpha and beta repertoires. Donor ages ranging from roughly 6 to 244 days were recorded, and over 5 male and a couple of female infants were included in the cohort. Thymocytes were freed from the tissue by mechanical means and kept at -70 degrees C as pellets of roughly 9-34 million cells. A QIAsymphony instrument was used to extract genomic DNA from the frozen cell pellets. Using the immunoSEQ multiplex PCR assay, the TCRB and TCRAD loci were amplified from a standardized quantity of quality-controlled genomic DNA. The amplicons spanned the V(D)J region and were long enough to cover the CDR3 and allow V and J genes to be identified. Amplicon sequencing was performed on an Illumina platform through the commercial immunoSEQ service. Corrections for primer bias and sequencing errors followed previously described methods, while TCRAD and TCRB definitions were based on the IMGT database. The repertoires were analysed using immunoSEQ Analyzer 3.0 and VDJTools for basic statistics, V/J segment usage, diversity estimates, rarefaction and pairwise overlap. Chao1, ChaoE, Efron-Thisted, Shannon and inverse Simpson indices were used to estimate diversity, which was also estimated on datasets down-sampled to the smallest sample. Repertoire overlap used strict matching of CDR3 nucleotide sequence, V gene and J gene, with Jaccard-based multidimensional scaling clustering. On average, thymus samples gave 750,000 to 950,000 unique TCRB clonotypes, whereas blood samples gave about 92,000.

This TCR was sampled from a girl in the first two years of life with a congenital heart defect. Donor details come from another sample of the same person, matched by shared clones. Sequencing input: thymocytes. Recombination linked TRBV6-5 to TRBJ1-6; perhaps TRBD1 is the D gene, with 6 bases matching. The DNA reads TGTGCCAGCAGTTCCTCACTGGACAGATATAATTCACCCCTCCACTTT. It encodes CASSSSLDRYNSPLHF.